One sample yielded the 15 T cell receptor beta chains listed below, sequenced in a study of CD8+CD57+ T cells in acquired aplastic anemia. Genomic DNA acted as the template from which TCR beta VDJ combination and CDR3 sequence profiling were carried out. TCRdb re-called the reads with MiXCR, one entry per CDR3 protein. The data show hundreds of thousands of distinct CDR3 sequences, 55% to 70% seen once. The material sequenced was sorted CD4+, CD8+, or CD8+CD57+ T cells (not recorded which) from PBMCs. Receptors were obtained from a human donor in good health, serving as a control.

This clonotype was observed at least ten times. The chain couples TRBV6-2 or TRBV6-3 to TRBJ2-5; weak D call: TRBD2 (6 bases). Germline V lookup: CDR1 MNHEY, CDR2 SVGEGT. The CDR3 contains 13 residues. Trimming left V 4 bases short and J 1 base short, with 7 bases between. The CDR3 spells CASSWDFQETQYF. DNA for the CDR3: TGTGCCAGCAGTTGGGACTTCCAAGAGACCCAGTACTTC.

As for this clonotype: Sequence at one end of the junction differs from germline and may be a read error. The chain uses TRBV7-9 and TRBJ2-7; D assignment may be TRBD1 or TRBD2 (5 bases each). The CDR3 has 14 residues. CDR1 and CDR2 (germline): SEHNR, FQNEAQ (reference sequence). The CDR3 nucleotides read TGCGCCAGCACCTTGGGACGGCCCACTGACGAGCGGTACTTC. It encodes CASTLGRPTDERYF.

Concerning this clonotype: A junction boundary mismatches the germline segment, possibly from a read error. The V call is TRBV2, the J call TRBJ1-1; D remains unclear. CDR3 length: 10 amino acids. CDR1 and CDR2 from the germline V gene are SNHLY and FYNNEI. The CDR3 is CASTALEASF. The CDR3 DNA sequence: TGTGCCAGCACGGCCCTTGAAGCTTCCTTT.

The chain couples TRBV6-2 or TRBV6-3 to TRBJ2-7; unclear D gene. The CDR3 is 13 residues long. Germline V gene sequence: CDR1 MNHEY, CDR2 SVGEGT. The V gene lost 10 bases and the J gene lost 5 bases, with 18 bases spanning the gap. Here the CDR3 DNA reads TGTGCCATCTCTACCGCCCCCGCGGACGAGCAGTACTTC. It yields the protein CAISTAPADEQYF.

Note on this clonotype: This clone may be a read error of a much larger clone one base away. The conserved phenylalanine or tryptophan is not found at the CDR3 terminus, so this likely reflects a read error. The chain carries TRBV6-6 and TRBJ2-6; D possibly corresponds to TRBD2 (5 bases). Germline loops: CDR1 MNHNY, CDR2 SVGAGI (reference sequence). V was pared by 8 bases and J by 0 bases, with 8 bases between. The CDR3 contains 14 residues. The CDR3 DNA sequence: TGTGCCAGCCTCGGGGACTCTGGGGCCAACGTCCTGACTCTC. It is translated as CASLGDSGANVLTL.

Points on this clonotype: Here the CDR3 omits its conserved ending phenylalanine or tryptophan, so a read error is the likely source. The limits of the CDR3 on the DNA are not certain, so only TCRdb's listed CDR3 is given. This sequence joins TRBV7-2 and TRBJ1-4. Germline V lookup: CDR1 SGHTA, CDR2 FQGNSA. The CDR3 spans 13 residues, counting both ends. CDR3 sequence reads: CASSGFGHEETQY.

This sequence joins TRBV10-3 and TRBJ1-2, with unresolved D. Deletions cut 10 bases from V and 10 bases from J, with 22 bases between. The CDR3 covers 13 residues. Germline loops: CDR1 ENHRY, CDR2 SYGVKD. The CDR3 DNA sequence: TGTGCCAACCGAACGGGAGTCGACGATGCCTACACCTTC. Translating gives CANRTGVDDAYTF.

Notes on this clonotype: This CDR3 fails to terminate in the conserved phenylalanine or tryptophan, so it likely reflects a read error. V is TRBV15 and J is TRBJ1-2, with a weak D call TRBD1 (5 bases). This CDR3 is 16 amino acids long. Germline assignment: CDR1 LNHNV and CDR2 YYDKDF (reference sequence). CDR3 protein: CATSREVRQQTYRYTS. CDR3 nucleotides: TGTGCCACCAGCAGAGAGGTTAGACAGCAAACCTATCGCTACACCTCC.

There are many counts of this clonotype. The rearrangement joins TRBV6-1 to TRBJ2-1; a possible D gene is TRBD2 (6 bases). The CDR3 has 14 amino acids. Germline V CDR1 and CDR2: MNHNS, SASEGT. V lost 10 bases and J lost 1, with 14 bases in between. CDR3 bases: TGTGCCACTCAATTAGCGGATTCCTACAATGAGCAGTTCTTC. Translation: CATQLADSYNEQFF.

As to this clonotype: This may be a read error, as it is one base from a much larger clone. As the CDR3 is not closed by the conserved phenylalanine or tryptophan, this likely results from a read error. The J gene is TRBJ2-5, the V gene TRBV7-9; possibly TRBD2 for D (6 bases). Trimming shortened V by 3 bases and J by 5 bases, and 25 bases separated the two germline ends. Germline V gives CDR1 SEHNR, CDR2 FQNEAQ (reference sequence). The length of the CDR3 is 18 residues. The CDR3 here is CASSLGRGNYLQEETQYL. CDR3 DNA sequence: TGTGCCAGCAGCTTGGGGCGGGGCAATTATCTTCAGGAGGAGACCCAGTACCTC.

This clonotype was seen repeatedly, ten times or more. The rearrangement links TRBV7-2 to TRBJ1-2; the match to TRBD1 covers 7 bases. V shed 3 bases and J 7 bases; nucleotides not matched to a gene: 8. The germline CDR1 and CDR2 sequences are SGHTA and FQGNSA. CDR3 length: 14 residues. CDR3 nucleotide sequence: TGTGCCAGCAGCTTCCGGACAGGTGACCTTGGCTACACCTTC. Encoded protein: CASSFRTGDLGYTF.

There are many counts of this clonotype. This rearrangement joins TRBV20-1 to TRBJ2-7; 10 bases fit TRBD2. The CDR3 is 15 residues long. The germline V gene has CDR1 DFQATT and CDR2 SNEGSKA (reference sequence). V dropped 0 bases and J dropped 3; count of bases not matched to a gene: 5. CDR3 amino acids: CSARDPLAGVYEQYF. As DNA, the CDR3 is TGCAGTGCTAGAGATCCTCTAGCGGGGGTCTACGAGCAGTACTTC.

The V and J genes are TRBV12-3 or TRBV12-4 and TRBJ1-2; TRBD1 matches 7 bases. The CDR3 covers 16 residues. V was pared by 10 bases and J by 1 base, with 15 bases of the junction left unmatched. CDR3 sequence: CATRDLRQGVNYGYTF. The CDR3 region has the DNA TGTGCCACCAGGGATTTGCGACAGGGAGTTAACTATGGCTACACCTTC.

The chain joins TRBV20-1 to TRBJ1-1, with D unresolved. The germline V gene has CDR1 DFQATT and CDR2 SNEGSKA (reference sequence). CDR3 length: 13 amino acids. Trimming removed 3 bases from V and 9 bases from J, with 17 bases in between. CDR3 sequence: CSASLASGNKAFF. DNA of the CDR3: TGCAGTGCTAGTCTAGCCTCTGGAAACAAAGCTTTCTTT.

This clonotype showed up many times. The CDR3 DNA is TGTGCCAGTAGTGCGACAGCGAACACTGAAGCTTTCTTT. It yields the protein CASSATANTEAFF. The chain joins TRBV19 to TRBJ1-1; D is perhaps TRBD1 (5 bases). The CDR3 covers 13 residues. V was trimmed by 5 bases and J by 1 base, leaving 8 bases between them. Germline CDR1 reads LNHDA; CDR2 reads SQIVND (reference sequence). The entire variable domain, with the rest obtained from reference TRBV19 and TRBJ1-1, is as follows: DGGITQSPKYLFRKEGQNVTLSCEQNLNHDAMYWYRQDPGQGLRLIYYSQIVNDFQKGDIAEGYSVSREKKESFPLTVTSAQKNPTAFYLCASSATANTEAFFGQGTRLTVV.